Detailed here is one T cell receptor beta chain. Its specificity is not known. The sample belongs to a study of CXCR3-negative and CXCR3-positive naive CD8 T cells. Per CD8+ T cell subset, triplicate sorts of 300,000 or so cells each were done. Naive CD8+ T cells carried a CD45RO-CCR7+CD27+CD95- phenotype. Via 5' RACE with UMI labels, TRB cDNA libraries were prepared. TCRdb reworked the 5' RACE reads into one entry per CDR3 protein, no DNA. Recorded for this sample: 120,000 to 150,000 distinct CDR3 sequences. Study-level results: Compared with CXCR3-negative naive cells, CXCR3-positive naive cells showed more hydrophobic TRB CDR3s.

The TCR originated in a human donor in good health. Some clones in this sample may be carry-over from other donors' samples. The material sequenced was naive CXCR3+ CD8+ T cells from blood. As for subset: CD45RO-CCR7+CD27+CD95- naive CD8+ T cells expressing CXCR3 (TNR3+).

This chain's CDR3 is CASGLGVAYEQYF. The J gene is TRBJ2-7, the V gene TRBV12-5; TCRdb lists TRBD1, though no DNA is available to test this call. Per the germline V gene, CDR1 is LGHNT and CDR2 is FRNRAP. CDR3 length: 13 amino acids.